This T cell receptor (beta chain) was recorded in a study of breast tumors, draining lymph nodes, adjacent tissues. Study results and limitations: Most tumor T cells seemingly derive from lymph node, then expand in tumor. Compared with basal-like, luminal-like tumors shared significantly more repertoire with nontumor tissue. Tumor T cell lymph node origin was a supported hypothesis, not proven. Tumor repertoires ranked between lymph nodes and nontumor tissue in diversity, with V and J gene preferences.

Germline CDR1 is KGHDR and CDR2 is SFDVKD. With V trimmed by 4 bases and J by 9 bases, 5 bases remained unmatched. CDR3 length: 13 amino acids. In this sample, this clonotype turned up many times. Its specificity is not known. TCRdb fed the multiplex PCR reads into MiXCR, producing one record per CDR3 protein. The sample contains roughly 220,000 distinct CDR3 sequences, less than 40% of which appear only once. Axillary draining lymph nodes of breast cancer patients supplied the node samples. The chain combines TRBV24-1 with TRBJ2-1; 7 bases match TRBD2. This sequence was found in a female donor with breast cancer. Some clones in this sample may be carry-over from other donors' samples. Sequencing was carried out using axillary lymph node tissue. The CDR3 loop reads CATSERDYTEQFF. The DNA of the CDR3 is TGTGCCACCAGTGAACGGGACTATACTGAGCAGTTCTTC.